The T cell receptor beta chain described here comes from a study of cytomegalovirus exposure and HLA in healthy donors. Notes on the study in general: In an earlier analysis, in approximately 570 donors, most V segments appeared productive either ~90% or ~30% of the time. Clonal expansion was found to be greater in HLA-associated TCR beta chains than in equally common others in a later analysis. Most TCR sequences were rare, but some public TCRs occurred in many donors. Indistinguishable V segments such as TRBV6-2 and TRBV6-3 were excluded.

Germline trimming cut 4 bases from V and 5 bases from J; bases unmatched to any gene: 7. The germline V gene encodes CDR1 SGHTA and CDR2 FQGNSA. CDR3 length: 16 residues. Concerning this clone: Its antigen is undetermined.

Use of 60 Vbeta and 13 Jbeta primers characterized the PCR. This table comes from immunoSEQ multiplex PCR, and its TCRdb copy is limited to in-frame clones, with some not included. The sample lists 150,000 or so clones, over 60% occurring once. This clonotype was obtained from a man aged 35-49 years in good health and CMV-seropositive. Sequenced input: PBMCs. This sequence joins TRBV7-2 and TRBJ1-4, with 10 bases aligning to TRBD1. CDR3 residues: CASSSQWDRGNEKLFF. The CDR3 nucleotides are TGTGCCAGCAGCTCCCAGTGGGACAGGGGCAATGAAAAACTGTTTTTT.